This TCR beta chain was retrieved from a study of blood T cell repertoires in COVID-19. Study information: The samples span acute and convalescent COVID-19 from the United States, Italy and Spain. Sources were T cells, B-cell-depleted T cells, or PBMCs; the material itself was cDNA or gDNA.

Self-reported history from a screening survey and questionnaire set each donor's cohort. Germline CDR1 and CDR2: SGHNT and YYREEE (reference sequence). CDR3 length: 15 residues. With 4 bases clipped from V and 4 bases from J, the junction kept 9 bases outside the gene matches. Some clones are missing from TCRdb's copy, which holds only in-frame ones; the method was immunoSEQ multiplex PCR. The top ten clones hold about 7% of a sample with approximately 220,000 clones, about 83% of them seen once. The chain has TRBV5-4 and TRBJ2-7; 9 bases agree with TRBD1. The TCR sequence derives from a woman between 35 and 50 years old who had recovered from COVID-19. Specimen: PBMCs or T cells enriched from blood (not recorded which). In DNA form, the CDR3 reads TGTGCCAGCAGCGCCGGGACAGGGAGAACTTACGAGCAGTACTTC. Translation: CASSAGTGRTYEQYF. The complete variable domain, with remaining parts taken from reference TRBV5-4 and TRBJ2-7, reads ETGVTQSPTHLIKTRGQQVTLRCSSQSGHNTVSWYQQALGQGPQFIFQYYREEENGRGNFPPRFSGLQFPNYSSELNVNALELDDSALYLCASSAGTGRTYEQYFGPGTRLTVT.